The rows below give T cell receptor beta chains drawn from one sample of a study of blood T cell repertoires in COVID-19. Clones were read by immunoSEQ multiplex PCR, and TCRdb kept only the in-frame ones, dropping some. The repertoire consists of tens of thousands of clones, with 60% to 80% occurring once and the leading ten covering 4% to 5%. Material: peripheral blood. The receptor source for this set is a woman in her forties or fifties with acute or convalescent COVID-19. Each CDR3 is given with its conserved first and last residue. D genes are given only for firm matches. Clone size is shown for a subset of rows, as once, few, many or a class of expanded clone.

TGTGCCTGGAGTGTTGGAGCGACAGATACGCAGTATTTT | CAWSVGATDTQYF | NA | NA | TRBV30 | 13 | TRBJ2-3
TGTGCCACCAGTGACCCCGGGACAGGGAAAGAGCAGTACTTC | CATSDPGTGKEQYF | once | TRBD1 | TRBV24-1 | 14 | TRBJ2-7
TGTGCCAGCTATCCTGGGGGCGCGAGGTCTGAAGCTTTCTTT | CASYPGGARSEAFF | once | NA | TRBV27 | 14 | TRBJ1-1
TGCGCCAGCAAAGGGGGGGCAGGGACCTACGAGCAGTACTTC | CASKGGAGTYEQYF | NA | NA | TRBV10-2 | 14 | TRBJ2-7
TGCAGCGTTGAAGAGAAGGGGAACATTCAGTACTTC | CSVEEKGNIQYF | NA | NA | TRBV29-1 | 12 | TRBJ2-4
TGTGCCAGCAGCCGGGGAGCTAATTCACCCCTCCACTTT | CASSRGANSPLHF | NA | NA | TRBV11-2 | 13 | TRBJ1-6
TGTGCCAGCACTAGCGGGGGATACACAGATACGCAGTATTTT | CASTSGGYTDTQYF | NA | TRBD2 | TRBV5-4 | 14 | TRBJ2-3
TGTGCCAGCAGTCCCCCGGGGGGCAGGGGAAACACCATATATTTT | CASSPPGGRGNTIYF | NA | NA | TRBV2 | 15 | TRBJ1-3
TGTGCCAGCAGGGCTGAGACCCAGTACTTC | CASRAETQYF | NA | NA | TRBV2 | 10 | TRBJ2-5
TGTGCCAGCAGAACCGACAGATATAATTCACCCCTCCACTTT | CASRTDRYNSPLHF | few | NA | TRBV6-5 | 14 | TRBJ1-6
TGTGCCAGCAGTTTGGGCGGGGGTTGGGACACTGAAGCTTTCTTT | CASSLGGGWDTEAFF | NA | NA | TRBV28 | 15 | TRBJ1-1